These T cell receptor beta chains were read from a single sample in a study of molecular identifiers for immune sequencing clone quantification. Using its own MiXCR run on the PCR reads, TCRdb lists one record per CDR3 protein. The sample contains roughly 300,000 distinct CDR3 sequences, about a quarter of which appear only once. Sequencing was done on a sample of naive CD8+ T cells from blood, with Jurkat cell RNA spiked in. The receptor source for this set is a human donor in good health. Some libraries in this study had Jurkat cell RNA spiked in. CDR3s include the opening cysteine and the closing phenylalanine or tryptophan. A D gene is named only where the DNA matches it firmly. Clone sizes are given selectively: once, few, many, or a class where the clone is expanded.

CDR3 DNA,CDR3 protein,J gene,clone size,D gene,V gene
TGTGCCAGCAGCGTAAAAGGACAGGAGAACACTGAAGCTTTCTTT,CASSVKGQENTEAFF,TRBJ1-1,many,TRBD1,TRBV9
TGTGCCAGCAGCTCGAACAAGAACAGGGATACTGGGGCCAACGTCCTGACTTTC,CASSSNKNRDTGANVLTF,TRBJ2-6,NA,NA,TRBV7-9
TGCGCCAGCAGCCAAGGTAGCCCAGGTCCCCCCTACGAGCAGTACTTC,CASSQGSPGPPYEQYF,TRBJ2-7,NA,NA,TRBV4-1
TGTGCCAGTAGCGGGAGGGCCACCGGGGAGCTGTTTTTT,CASSGRATGELFF,TRBJ2-2,many,TRBD2,TRBV2
TGTGCCAGCAGTGAGGAAGGGGGCTACAATGAAAAACTGTTTTTT,CASSEEGGYNEKLFF,TRBJ1-4,NA,TRBD1,TRBV6-1
TGTGCCAGCACCATTAGCGGGAAGAATGAGCAGTTCTTC,CASTISGKNEQFF,TRBJ2-1,few,TRBD2,TRBV6-2/TRBV6-3
TGTGCCTGGAACTACAGGGTAAACACTGAAGCTTTCTTT,CAWNYRVNTEAFF,TRBJ1-1,many,NA,TRBV30
TGTGCCAGCAGCTTGCCAGGGGAGAACACTGAAGCTTTCTTT,CASSLPGENTEAFF,TRBJ1-1,many,NA,TRBV5-6
TGTGCCAGCAGTCCTAGAGCGGGAGTCGGGTACAATGAGCAGTTCTTC,CASSPRAGVGYNEQFF,TRBJ2-1,NA,TRBD2,TRBV27
TGTGCCAGCAGCCGAGAGGGAGTCTCTGGAAACACCATATATTTT,CASSREGVSGNTIYF,TRBJ1-3,many,NA,TRBV5-6
TGCGCCAGCAGCCAAGATCATCAGGGAGGGGGCAATCAGCCCCAGCATTTT,CASSQDHQGGGNQPQHF,TRBJ1-5,few,NA,TRBV4-1
TGTGCCAGCAGCTTATTGACAGGGTACGACGAGCAGTACTTC,CASSLLTGYDEQYF,TRBJ2-7,few,TRBD1,TRBV7-9
TGTGCCAGCAGCTTGAGTATAGGGAATGAGCAGTTCTTC,CASSLSIGNEQFF,TRBJ2-1,NA,NA,TRBV5-4
TGCGCCAGCAGCGAGACAGTATGGGGCACTGAAGCTTTCTTT,CASSETVWGTEAFF,TRBJ1-1,many,NA,TRBV5-1
TGTGCCAGCATCATGGGGCCCCACGGGGCGAACACTGAAGCTTTCTTT,CASIMGPHGANTEAFF,TRBJ1-1,NA,NA,TRBV6-2/TRBV6-3
TGTGCCAGCAGCCAAGACGGGGGGCAGGGGGCGCCTGGGGCCAACGTCCTGACTTTC,CASSQDGGQGAPGANVLTF,TRBJ2-6,few,NA,TRBV3-1
TGTGCCAGCAGTTACTCGGTATACTCCCTCCGGGATGAGCAGTTCTTC,CASSYSVYSLRDEQFF,TRBJ2-1,many,NA,TRBV6-5
TGCGCCAGCAGCTCGTCGAGGGAGCAGTACTTC,CASSSSREQYF,TRBJ2-7,few,NA,TRBV5-1
TGCAGCGTTGAAACTCGGGGAGCCGAGCAGTACTTC,CSVETRGAEQYF,TRBJ2-7,few,NA,TRBV29-1
TGCGCCAGCGGCCAAGATAGGCCGGGCGCGCAGTTCTTC,CASGQDRPGAQFF,TRBJ2-1,NA,NA,TRBV4-3
TGTGCCATCAGTGAGTCGATGATCACTGAAGCTTTCTTT,CAISESMITEAFF,TRBJ1-1,few,NA,TRBV10-3
TGCAGTGCTAGAGATCCCCTAGCGGAATCCTACGAGCAGTACTTC,CSARDPLAESYEQYF,TRBJ2-7,NA,TRBD2,TRBV20-1
TGTGCCAGCGGCTCAGGGGGAGTCAATCAGCCCCAGCATTTT,CASGSGGVNQPQHF,TRBJ1-5,few,TRBD1,TRBV27
TGCGCCAGCAGCCACTACCCACCGCGACAGGGGGTCTGGGCCTACGAGCAGTACTTC,CASSHYPPRQGVWAYEQYF,TRBJ2-7,few,TRBD1,TRBV5-1
TGTGCCAGCAGCTTAGGTTTGAAGACAGGAGCCACAGATACGCAGTATTTT,CASSLGLKTGATDTQYF,TRBJ2-3,few,NA,TRBV7-9
TGCAGTGCTAGAGAACTAGCGGGGGCTTCCTACGAGCAGTACTTC,CSARELAGASYEQYF,TRBJ2-7,NA,TRBD2,TRBV20-1
TGTGCCGGCTCCGGACGGCTCTACGAGCAGTACTTC,CAGSGRLYEQYF,TRBJ2-7,NA,NA,TRBV18